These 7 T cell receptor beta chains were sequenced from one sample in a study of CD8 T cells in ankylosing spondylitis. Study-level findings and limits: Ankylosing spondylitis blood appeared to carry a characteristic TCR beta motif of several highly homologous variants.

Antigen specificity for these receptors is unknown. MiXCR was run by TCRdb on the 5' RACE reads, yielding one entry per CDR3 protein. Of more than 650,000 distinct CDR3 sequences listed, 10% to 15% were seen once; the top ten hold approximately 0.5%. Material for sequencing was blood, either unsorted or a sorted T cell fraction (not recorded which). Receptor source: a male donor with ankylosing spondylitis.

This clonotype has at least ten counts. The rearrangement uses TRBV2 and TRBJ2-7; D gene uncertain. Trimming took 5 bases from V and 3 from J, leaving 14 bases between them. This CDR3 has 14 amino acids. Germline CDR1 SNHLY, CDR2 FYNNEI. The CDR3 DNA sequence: TGTGCCAGCAGTATCTCGATGGGATTCTACGAGCAGTACTTC. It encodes CASSISMGFYEQYF. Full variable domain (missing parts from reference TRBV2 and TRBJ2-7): EPEVTQTPSHQVTQMGQEVILRCVPISNHLYFYWYRQILGQKVEFLVSFYNNEISEKSEIFDDQFSVERPDGSNFTLKIRSTKLEDSAMYFCASSISMGFYEQYFGPGTRLTVT.

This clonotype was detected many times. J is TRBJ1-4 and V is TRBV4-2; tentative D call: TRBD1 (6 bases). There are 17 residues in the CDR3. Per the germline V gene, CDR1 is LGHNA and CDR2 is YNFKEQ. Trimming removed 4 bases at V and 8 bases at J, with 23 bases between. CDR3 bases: TGTGCCAGCAGCCCCAGCCCCCTAGGGGGGGCGCAGGAAAAACTGTTTTTT. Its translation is CASSPSPLGGAQEKLFF.

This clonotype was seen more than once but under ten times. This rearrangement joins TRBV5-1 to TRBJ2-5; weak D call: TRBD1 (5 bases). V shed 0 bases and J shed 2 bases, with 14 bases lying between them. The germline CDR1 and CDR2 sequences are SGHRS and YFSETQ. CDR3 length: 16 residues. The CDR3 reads CASSLAGHETQETQYF. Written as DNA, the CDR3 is TGCGCCAGCAGCTTGGCTGGACACGAGACGCAAGAGACCCAGTACTTC.

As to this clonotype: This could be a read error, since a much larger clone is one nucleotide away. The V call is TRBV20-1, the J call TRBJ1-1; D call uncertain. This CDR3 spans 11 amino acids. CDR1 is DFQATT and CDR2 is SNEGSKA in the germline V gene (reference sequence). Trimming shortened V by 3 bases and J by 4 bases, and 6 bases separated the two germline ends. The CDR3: CSARTSTEAFF. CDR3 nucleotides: TGCAGTGCTAGGACAAGCACTGAAGCTTTCTTT.

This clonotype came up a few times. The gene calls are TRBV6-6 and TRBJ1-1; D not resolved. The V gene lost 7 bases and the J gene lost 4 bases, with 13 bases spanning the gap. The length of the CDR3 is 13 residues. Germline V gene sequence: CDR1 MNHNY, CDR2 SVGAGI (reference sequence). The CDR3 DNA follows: TGTGCCAGCATCCACCCCTGGACCACTGAAGCTTTCTTT. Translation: CASIHPWTTEAFF.

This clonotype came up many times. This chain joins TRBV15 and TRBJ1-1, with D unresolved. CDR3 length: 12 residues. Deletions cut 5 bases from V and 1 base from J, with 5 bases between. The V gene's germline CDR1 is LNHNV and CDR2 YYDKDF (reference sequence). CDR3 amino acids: CATSRANTEAFF. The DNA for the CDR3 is TGTGCCACCAGCCGAGCGAACACTGAAGCTTTCTTT.

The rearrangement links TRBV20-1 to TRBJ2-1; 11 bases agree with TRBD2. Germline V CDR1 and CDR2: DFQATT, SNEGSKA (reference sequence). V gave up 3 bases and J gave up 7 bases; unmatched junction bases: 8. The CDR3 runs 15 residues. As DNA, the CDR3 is TGCAGTGCTAGGGTTGGGACTAGCGGACGTAATGAGCAGTTCTTC. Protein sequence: CSARVGTSGRNEQFF.